This T cell receptor beta chain came from a study of cytomegalovirus exposure and HLA in healthy donors. Here immunoSEQ multiplex PCR was the method, and the copy in TCRdb shows in-frame clones only, minus some. This table has approximately 220,000 clones, 90% to 95% appearing once. This CDR3 contains 15 residues. The V end was cut by 0 bases, the J end by 6 bases, with 12 bases between. Germline CDR1 and CDR2: MGHRA and YSYEKL. This clone was counted between two and nine times. The TCR originated in a woman between 18 and 30 years old in good health and CMV-seronegative. The sample comprised PBMCs. The chain couples TRBV4-1 to TRBJ1-5; tentatively, D is TRBD1 (5 bases). CDR3 coding DNA: TGCGCCAGCAGCCAAGATTCCGGAGGGGTTCAGCCCCAGCATTTT. Protein product: CASSQDSGGVQPQHF.